This entry describes one T cell receptor (beta chain). The protocol was immunoSEQ multiplex PCR, while the TCRdb copy is restricted to in-frame clones and leaves out a portion. The table shows around 90,000 clones, with approximately 81% occurring only once. The data derive from a study of control samples from healthy donors and cancer patients. This CDR3 region has 17 residues. Germline CDR1 reads SGHRS; CDR2 reads YFSETQ. V gave up 4 bases and J gave up 9 bases; unmatched junction bases: 14. Material: blood. This clonotype was sampled from a woman aged 35 to 49 in good health. The chain joins TRBV5-1 to TRBJ2-1; 12 bases map to TRBD2. This CDR3 is CASSLLGLAGGPGEQFF. In DNA, the CDR3 is TGCGCCAGCAGCCTTTTAGGTCTAGCGGGGGGGCCAGGTGAGCAGTTCTTC.